This TCR beta chain was captured by sequencing in a study of immune characteristics of hereditary and idiopathic chronic pancreatitis. The CDR3 consists of 13 residues. V lost 6 bases and J lost 5, with 11 bases in between. TCRdb's table, derived via immunoSEQ multiplex PCR, lists solely in-frame clones and lacks some. The table includes over 14,000 clones, less than 75% detected once. Patients having total pancreatectomy with islet autotransplantation provided the chronic pancreatitis pancreas tissue. Included chronic pancreatitis patients had no known history of diabetes. The V and J genes are TRBV12-3 or TRBV12-4 and TRBJ2-1; D gene uncertain. The receptor was derived from a human donor with chronic pancreatitis. The sample comprised pancreas tissue with hereditary chronic pancreatitis. The CDR3: CASSRTTDNEQFF. The CDR3 nucleotides read TGTGCCAGCAGCCGGACCACCGACAATGAGCAGTTCTTC.